These 2 T cell receptor beta chains were all obtained from the same sample, sequenced in a study of T cells expressing NK-cell markers. Following a re-call of the 5' RACE reads, TCRdb has one entry per CDR3 protein and lacks DNA. Reported are about 430,000 distinct CDR3 sequences; the ten largest clones contain 1.4%. The sample comprised blood T cells: a sorted CD56 or NKG2C T cell subset, CD4+ or CD8+ T cells, or bulk PBMC T cells (not recorded which). The receptors come from a woman in her fifties or sixties in good health.

The V gene is TRBV25-1, the J gene TRBJ2-3. The V gene's germline CDR1 is MGHDK and CDR2 SYGVNS. CDR3 length equals 14 residues. CDR3 in amino acids: CASSDSHYTDTQYF.

V usage is TRBV20-1 and J usage is TRBJ2-3; without DNA, the TCRdb call of TRBD2 cannot be checked. Looked up from germline, CDR1 is DFQATT and CDR2 is SNEGSKA (reference sequence). The CDR3 length is 16 residues. CDR3 residues: CSASNFRDSYTDTQYF.